The 6 T cell receptor beta chains in this list originate from one sample, sequenced in a study of blood T cell repertoires in COVID-19. TCRdb keeps only in-frame clones here, not all; method: immunoSEQ multiplex PCR. Of about 120,000 clones in the sample, nearly 90% were seen once. The sample was peripheral blood. Every receptor here comes from a woman in her sixties with COVID-19, enrolled during active disease.

This rearrangement joins TRBV14 to TRBJ2-1, with 7 bases lining up with TRBD1. V lost 7 bases, J lost 3 bases, and 9 bases stayed unmatched. The CDR3 runs to 15 residues. Per germline, CDR1 SGHDN and CDR2 FVKESK. The CDR3 DNA reads TGTGCCAGCAAGCCATTAGGGGGCTTCTACAATGAGCAGTTCTTC. It specifies CASKPLGGFYNEQFF.

The rearrangement uses TRBV3-1 (or the pseudogene TRBV3-2) and TRBJ2-7; D call uncertain. Deletions cut 0 bases from V and 0 bases from J, with 6 bases between. Germline lookup yields CDR1 LGHDT and CDR2 YNNKEL (reference sequence). This CDR3 contains 14 residues. The CDR3 DNA reads as TGTGCCAGCAGCCAAGAAATTAGCTCCTACGAGCAGTACTTC. Residues: CASSQEISSYEQYF.

This clone was recorded only once. This sequence joins TRBV6-6 and TRBJ2-3, with 9 bases that match TRBD2. This CDR3 comprises 15 residues. With V trimmed by 10 bases and J by 2 bases, 10 bases remained unmatched. CDR1 and CDR2 from the germline V gene are MNHNY and SVGAGI (reference sequence). CDR3 DNA: TGTGCCACCCTCGGGACTAGCTCAATCACAGATACGCAGTATTTT. This codes for CATLGTSSITDTQYF.

The chain has TRBV12-3 or TRBV12-4 and TRBJ1-1; D gene uncertain. The CDR3 spans 13 residues. The ends were cut back, 6 bases at V and 1 base at J, with 9 bases in the middle. CDR3 DNA: TGTGCCAGCAGAATTCTAGGGAACACTGAAGCTTTCTTT. Its protein product is CASRILGNTEAFF.

As regards this clone: Other DNA sequences in this specimen translate into the identical CDR3. The chain has TRBV18 and TRBJ1-5; D is perhaps TRBD1 (5 bases). Germline V gene data show CDR1 as KGHSH and CDR2 as LQKENI. The CDR3 is made up of 14 amino acids. The ends were cut back, 3 bases at V and 3 bases at J, with 9 bases in the middle. In DNA form, the CDR3 reads TGTGCCAGCTCACCCCAGGGCATCAATCAGCCCCAGCATTTT. Protein product: CASSPQGINQPQHF.

The rearrangement joins TRBV21-1 to TRBJ2-3; the table's TRBD1 call for D was not verified on the DNA. TRBV21-1 is a listed pseudogene. This CDR3 contains 15 residues. The CDR3 DNA sequence: TGTGCCAGCAGCAAAGTACCCAGGGTGAAAGATACGCAGTATTTT. Translation: CASSKVPRVKDTQYF.